Shown below are 7 T cell receptor beta chains from a single sample sequenced in a study of T cell changes during pregnancy in multiple sclerosis. Sequenced by immunoSEQ multiplex PCR; TCRdb stores in-frame clones only, minus some. Of about 92,000 clones listed, approximately 92% are singletons. Source: peripheral blood, taken in the first trimester of pregnancy. These receptors all stem from a female donor with multiple sclerosis, enrolled in a pregnancy study.

In its sample, this clone was seen once. The chain recombines TRBV7-9 with TRBJ2-5, with 9 nucleotides matching TRBD1. Germline V gives CDR1 SEHNR, CDR2 FQNEAQ (reference sequence). This CDR3 is built from 19 residues. J lost 4 bases, V lost 5 bases, and 20 bases had no gene match. The CDR3 region is CASSPRQGGNQGYRETQYF. The CDR3, as DNA: TGTGCCAGCAGCCCCAGACAGGGGGGTAACCAAGGGTATAGAGAGACCCAGTACTTC.

About this clone: Other DNA sequences of this sample code for an identical CDR3. This chain links TRBV28 with TRBJ2-7; no firm D call. Looked up from germline, CDR1 is MDHEN and CDR2 is SYDVKM. The CDR3 loop spans 11 amino acids. Between the trimmed V and J ends, which lost 2 bases and 7 bases, there was a span of 6 bases. The CDR3 loop is CASSLAYEQYF. In DNA form, the CDR3 reads TGTGCCAGCAGTTTAGCGTATGAGCAGTACTTC.

V usage is TRBV7-8 and J usage is TRBJ2-7; the match to TRBD2 covers 12 bases. CDR3 length: 16 amino acids. CDR1 is SGHVS and CDR2 is FQNEAQ in the germline V gene. J gave up 4 bases and V 1 base, and 5 bases lay outside the gene matches. The CDR3 sequence: CASSLGLAGVDYEQYF. The DNA of the CDR3 is TGTGCCAGCAGCTTAGGACTAGCGGGAGTTGATTACGAGCAGTACTTC.

The gene calls are TRBV18 and TRBJ2-3; tentative D call: TRBD2 (6 bases). Germline V lookup: CDR1 KGHSH, CDR2 LQKENI. Trimming stripped 4 bases from V and 2 bases from J, with 7 bases between. This CDR3 has 13 residues. This chain's CDR3 is CASSRGDTDTQYF. Written as DNA, the CDR3 is TGTGCCAGCTCACGGGGGGACACAGATACGCAGTATTTT. Combining the CDR3 with reference TRBV18 and TRBJ2-3 gives the whole variable domain NAGVMQNPRHLVRRRGQEARLRCSPMKGHSHVYWYRQLPEEGLKFMVYLQKENIIDESGMPKERFSAEFPKEGPSILRIQQVVRGDSAAYFCASSRGDTDTQYFGPGTRLTVL.

The chain combines TRBV2 with TRBJ1-2; maybe TRBD1 (5 bases). Trimming shortened V by 5 bases and J by 4 bases, and 14 bases separated the two germline ends. CDR1 SNHLY and CDR2 FYNNEI come from the germline V gene. CDR3 length: 14 amino acids. CDR3 sequence reads: CASSQGGRSYGYTF. The CDR3 bases are TGTGCCAGCAGTCAGGGAGGTCGCTCCTATGGCTACACCTTC.

The gene calls are TRBV11-1 and TRBJ2-1; D remains ambiguous. This CDR3 spans 10 amino acids. The germline V gene encodes CDR1 SGHAT and CDR2 FQDESV (reference sequence). V lost 7 bases and J 12 bases, leaving 10 bases between the germline ends. The DNA for the CDR3 is TGTGCCAGCACCTTTGTTCTGCAGTTCTTC. Translating it yields CASTFVLQFF.

The rearrangement links TRBV5-1 to TRBJ2-3; 8 bases map to TRBD2. The germline gives CDR1 SGHRS, CDR2 YFSETQ. CDR3 size: 15 residues. The J segment lost 4 bases and the V segment lost 2 bases, leaving 6 bases of the junction unmatched. This CDR3 is CASSFETGGSDTQYF. The CDR3 nucleotides are TGCGCCAGCAGCTTCGAAACGGGGGGGTCAGATACGCAGTATTTT.